One and the same sample provided the 27 T cell receptor beta chains below, sequenced in a study of shared clonotypes between healthy human individuals. CD45RO-negative cells were positively selected for CCR7, leaving out terminally differentiated effector memory CD45RA+ cells. Produced via immunoSEQ multiplex PCR; TCRdb's table is partial and in-frame only. This table holds around 2,000,000 clones, about 95% found once. Material for sequencing was naive CD8+ T cells sorted from blood. The receptors stem from a man between 18 and 29 years old in good health.

The chain uses TRBV6-1 and TRBJ1-5; 8 positions match TRBD1. The CDR3 contains 17 residues. Unmatched junction bases numbered 7, after V lost 0 bases and J lost 3 bases. CDR1 is MNHNS, CDR2 SASEGT, per germline. The CDR3 spells CASSEAPAGGYNQPQHF. CDR3 DNA sequence: TGTGCCAGCAGTGAAGCGCCAGCAGGGGGCTACAATCAGCCCCAGCATTTT.

V usage is TRBV5-8 and J usage is TRBJ1-1; possibly TRBD1 for D (6 bases). Germline CDR1 reads SGHTS; CDR2 reads YDEGEE. The CDR3 runs to 15 residues. The ends were cut back, 0 bases at V and 2 bases at J, with 11 bases in the middle. CDR3: CASSLDGGRNTEAFF. CDR3 in DNA: TGTGCCAGCAGCTTGGATGGGGGGCGAAACACTGAAGCTTTCTTT.

The J gene is TRBJ2-7, the V gene TRBV29-1; 12 nucleotides match TRBD2. The V gene's germline CDR1 is SQVTM and CDR2 ANQGSEA. The CDR3 covers 16 residues. V trimming: 1 base; J trimming: 2 bases; junction bases outside the gene matches: 6. The CDR3 region is CSVEGGLAGLAYEQYF. The CDR3 DNA follows: TGCAGCGTTGAAGGGGGACTAGCGGGTCTCGCCTACGAGCAGTACTTC.

V is TRBV14 and J is TRBJ2-1; TRBD2 agrees at 13 bases. Germline CDR1 reads SGHDN; CDR2 reads FVKESK. J gave up 5 bases and V 1 base, and 8 bases lay outside the gene matches. The CDR3 length is 18 residues. Here the CDR3 reads CASSQALGLAGANNEQFF. The CDR3 DNA is TGTGCCAGCAGCCAAGCCCTTGGACTAGCGGGGGCCAACAATGAGCAGTTCTTC. Combining the CDR3 with reference TRBV14 and TRBJ2-1 gives the whole variable domain EAGVTQFPSHSVIEKGQTVTLRCDPISGHDNLYWYRRVMGKEIKFLLHFVKESKQDESGMPNNRFLAERTGGTYSTLKVQPAELEDSGVYFCASSQALGLAGANNEQFFGPGTRLTVL.

The V and J genes are TRBV30 and TRBJ1-6; no reliable D call. Germline V gene lookup returns CDR1 GTSNPN and CDR2 SVGIG (reference sequence). This CDR3 is 14 amino acids long. V shed 1 base and J shed 6 bases, with 10 bases lying between them. The CDR3 loop reads CAWSGLGFNSPLHF. DNA for the CDR3: TGTGCCTGGAGTGGTTTAGGGTTTAATTCACCCCTCCACTTT.

CDR3 amino acids: CASSPAGAEQYF. As DNA, the CDR3 is TGTGCCAGCAGCCCAGCAGGGGCCGAGCAGTACTTC. The rearrangement links TRBV11-1 to TRBJ2-7; tentative D call: TRBD1 (6 bases). The germline gives CDR1 SGHAT, CDR2 FQDESV (reference sequence). CDR3 size: 12 residues. Trimming shortened V by 5 bases and J by 6 bases, and 11 bases separated the two germline ends. Full variable domain (missing parts from reference TRBV11-1 and TRBJ2-7): EAEVAQSPRYKITEKSQAVAFWCDPISGHATLYWYRQILGQGPELLVQFQDESVVDDSQLPKDRFSAERLKGVDSTLKIQPAELGDSAMYLCASSPAGAEQYFGPGTRLTVT.

CDR3 nucleotides: TGTGCCAGCAGCTTGGGGATACAGGGCACTGAAGCTTTCTTT. Amino acids: CASSLGIQGTEAFF. The rearrangement links TRBV5-6 to TRBJ1-1; D possibly corresponds to TRBD1 (6 bases). Germline V gives CDR1 SGHDT, CDR2 YYEEEE. This CDR3 has 14 amino acids. Trimming pared 0 bases from V and 4 bases from J, leaving 10 bases between.

In its sample, this clone was seen once. The chain employs TRBV19 and TRBJ2-7; 9 positions agree with TRBD1. The V gene end was trimmed by 5 bases and the J gene end by 5 bases; junction bases not matched to a gene: 7. The CDR3 loop spans 14 amino acids. Germline V gene sequence: CDR1 LNHDA, CDR2 SQIVND (reference sequence). Here the CDR3 DNA reads TGTGCCAGTAGTGCGGGACAGGGCATCAACGAGCAGTACTTC. Amino acid sequence: CASSAGQGINEQYF.

The V call is TRBV9, the J call TRBJ2-7; no definite D call. CDR1 and CDR2 from the germline V gene are SGDLS and YYNGEE. The V and J ends lost 1 base and 6 bases respectively, with 8 bases between them. The CDR3 extends over 12 amino acids. The CDR3 protein is CASSVNGLEQYF. CDR3 bases: TGTGCCAGCAGCGTAAACGGCCTCGAGCAGTACTTC.

V gene TRBV5-1 combines with J gene TRBJ2-1; 10 positions agree with TRBD1. The ends lost 8 bases at V and 0 bases at J; junction bases unmatched: 2. Germline V gives CDR1 SGHRS, CDR2 YFSETQ. The CDR3 sequence is 14 residues long. The DNA for the CDR3 is TGCGCCAGTCGGACAGGGGGCTCCTACAATGAGCAGTTCTTC. It encodes CASRTGGSYNEQFF.

To note about this clone: Other nucleotide sequences in the sample specify the same CDR3. This CDR3 is CASSLADTQYF. The DNA of the CDR3 is TGTGCCAGCAGCTTAGCGGATACGCAGTATTTT. The chain joins TRBV7-9 to TRBJ2-3; no reliable D call. The length of the CDR3 is 11 residues. The V gene lost 0 bases and the J gene lost 6 bases, with 1 base spanning the gap. The germline gives CDR1 SEHNR, CDR2 FQNEAQ (reference sequence). The full variable domain, its missing parts supplied by reference TRBV7-9 and TRBJ2-3, is DTGVSQNPRHKITKRGQNVTFRCDPISEHNRLYWYRQTLGQGPEFLTYFQNEAQLEKSRLLSDRFSAERPKGSFSTLEIQRTEQGDSAMYLCASSLADTQYFGPGTRLTVL.

This chain joins TRBV7-9 and TRBJ2-3; tentative D call: TRBD2 (6 bases). V was cut by 7 bases and J by 0 bases, with 14 bases left in between. Germline CDR1 and CDR2: SEHNR and FQNEAQ (reference sequence). There are 15 residues in the CDR3. The CDR3 loop reads CASINPGSSTDTQYF. The CDR3 DNA follows: TGTGCCAGCATTAATCCCGGGAGTAGCACAGATACGCAGTATTTT.

In its sample, this clone was seen once. The chain couples TRBV15 to TRBJ1-5; 7 nucleotides align to TRBD1. V lost 0 bases to trimming and J lost 4 bases; unmatched junction nucleotides: 3. The germline gives CDR1 LNHNV, CDR2 YYDKDF (reference sequence). The CDR3 sequence is 15 residues long. CDR3 residues: CATSRDQGVNQPQHF. The CDR3 coding sequence is TGTGCCACCAGCAGAGATCAGGGGGTGAATCAGCCCCAGCATTTT.

The chain carries TRBV5-1 and TRBJ2-3, with D tentatively TRBD2 (7 bases). CDR1 SGHRS and CDR2 YFSETQ come from the germline V gene. CDR3 size: 14 residues. The ends were cut back, 5 bases at V and 6 bases at J, with 16 bases in the middle. This CDR3 reads CASRLGGPQDTQYF. Written as DNA, the CDR3 is TGCGCCAGCAGACTCGGGGGGCCCCAGGATACGCAGTATTTT.

CDR3 coding DNA: TGTGCCAGCAGCTACGGGGGGGATGGTTACAATGAGCAGTTCTTC. Residues: CASSYGGDGYNEQFF. This sequence joins TRBV7-6 and TRBJ2-1, with 8 bases matching TRBD2. V shed 4 bases and J 4 bases; nucleotides not matched to a gene: 6. CDR3 length equals 15 residues. From germline, CDR1 is SGHVS and CDR2 FNYEAQ.

The chain carries TRBV28 and TRBJ2-7, with D possibly TRBD2 on 5 matching bases. The CDR3 totals 14 residues. The germline V gene has CDR1 MDHEN and CDR2 SYDVKM. Trimming took 3 bases from V and 5 from J, leaving 14 bases between them. The CDR3 region has the DNA TGTGCCAGCAGTTTGGGAGCAGGCATCCACGAGCAGTACTTC. Its translation is CASSLGAGIHEQYF.

The chain recombines TRBV5-6 with TRBJ2-7; D not resolved. The germline V gene has CDR1 SGHDT and CDR2 YYEEEE. Trimming removed 0 bases from V and 4 bases from J, with 5 bases in between. The CDR3 extends over 12 amino acids. CDR3 region: CASSLEEYEQYF. In DNA form, the CDR3 reads TGTGCCAGCAGCTTGGAGGAATACGAGCAGTACTTC. The variable domain in full, completed from reference TRBV5-6 and TRBJ2-7, reads DAGVTQSPTHLIKTRGQQVTLRCSPKSGHDTVSWYQQALGQGPQFIFQYYEEEERQRGNFPDRFSGHQFPNYSSELNVNALLLGDSALYLCASSLEEYEQYFGPGTRLTVT.

This sequence joins TRBV7-9 and TRBJ2-1; 8 bases fit TRBD2. Per germline, CDR1 SEHNR and CDR2 FQNEAQ (reference sequence). The CDR3 extends over 14 amino acids. V gave up 6 bases and J gave up 10 bases; unmatched junction bases: 11. The CDR3, as DNA: TGTGCCAGCAGTATCCTCCGGGGGGGGAGGGAGCAGTTCTTC. It codes for CASSILRGGREQFF.

Points on this clone: Other nucleotide sequences from this sample produce the same CDR3. The J gene is TRBJ2-7, the V gene TRBV10-1; 8 bases fit TRBD1. This CDR3 contains 13 residues. V gave up 6 bases and J gave up 3 bases; unmatched junction bases: 4. CDR1 is WNHNN, CDR2 SYGVQD, per germline (reference sequence). CDR3 residues: CASSEGQGYEQYF. CDR3 bases: TGCGCCAGCAGCGAAGGACAGGGCTACGAGCAGTACTTC.

The rearrangement joins TRBV13 to TRBJ2-1, with 7 nucleotides matching TRBD1. The CDR3 has 17 amino acids. Germline V gene data show CDR1 as PRHDT and CDR2 as FYEKMQ (reference sequence). V was pared by 4 bases and J by 0 bases, with 9 bases of the junction left unmatched. CDR3 sequence reads: CASSWVVGDSSYNEQFF. CDR3 DNA: TGTGCCAGCAGCTGGGTAGTGGGGGACAGCTCCTACAATGAGCAGTTCTTC. Together with reference TRBV13 and TRBJ2-1, the CDR3 gives the full variable domain: AAGVIQSPRHLIKEKRETATLKCYPIPRHDTVYWYQQGPGQDPQFLISFYEKMQSDKGSIPDRFSAQQFSDYHSELNMSSLELGDSALYFCASSWVVGDSSYNEQFFGPGTRLTVL.

The V and J genes are TRBV9 and TRBJ2-7; 7 bases agree with TRBD1. J lost 2 bases, V lost 4 bases, and 9 bases had no gene match. The CDR3 loop spans 15 amino acids. In germline, CDR1 is SGDLS, CDR2 YYNGEE. The CDR3 region has the DNA TGTGCCAGCAGCCCCGCACGGGACAGTCCCTACGAGCAGTACTTC. Protein: CASSPARDSPYEQYF. Full variable domain (remainder filled in from reference TRBV9 and TRBJ2-7): DSGVTQTPKHLITATGQRVTLRCSPRSGDLSVYWYQQSLDQGLQFLIQYYNGEERAKGNILERFSAQQFPDLHSELNLSSLELGDSALYFCASSPARDSPYEQYFGPGTRLTVT.

The chain uses TRBV14 and TRBJ2-3, with D uncertain. The germline CDR1 and CDR2 sequences are SGHDN and FVKESK. Trimming pared 4 bases from V and 4 bases from J, leaving 6 bases between. This CDR3 has 12 amino acids. The CDR3 reads CASSPVADTQYF. The CDR3 bases are TGTGCCAGCAGCCCAGTAGCAGATACGCAGTATTTT.

This clone was picked up one time. The chain uses TRBV15 and TRBJ1-4; D unresolved. V was shortened by 6 bases and J by 0 bases, with 11 bases between the two germline ends. The germline V gene encodes CDR1 LNHNV and CDR2 YYDKDF (reference sequence). CDR3 length: 15 residues. The CDR3 region is CATRRQVATNEKLFF. DNA for the CDR3: TGTGCCACCAGGCGTCAGGTCGCAACTAATGAAAAACTGTTTTTT. Based on the CDR3 plus reference TRBV15 and TRBJ1-4, the full variable domain is DAMVIQNPRYQVTQFGKPVTLSCSQTLNHNVMYWYQQKSSQAPKLLFHYYDKDFNNEADTPDNFQSRRPNTSFCFLDIRSPGLGDTAMYLCATRRQVATNEKLFFGSGTQLSVL.

The chain couples TRBV2 to TRBJ2-7; 10 bases line up with TRBD2. From germline, CDR1 is SNHLY and CDR2 FYNNEI. The CDR3 sequence is 16 residues long. V trimming: 0 bases; J trimming: 0 bases; junction bases outside the gene matches: 2. The CDR3 reads CASSEARTSGSYEQYF. The CDR3 DNA reads TGTGCCAGCAGTGAAGCTAGGACTAGCGGCTCCTACGAGCAGTACTTC.

With regard to this clone: A junction end diverges from the germline sequence, so it may reflect a read error. The chain joins TRBV7-7 to TRBJ1-3; no reliable D call. The CDR3 totals 15 residues. Germline CDR1 SSHAT, CDR2 FNYEAQ (reference sequence). CDR3 protein: CASSLGSSSGNTIYF. In DNA form, the CDR3 reads TGTGCTAGCAGCTTAGGATCGAGCTCTGGAAACACCATATATTTT. The whole variable domain, filled in from reference TRBV7-7 and TRBJ1-3, reads GAGVSQSPRYKVTKRGQDVTLRCDPISSHATLYWYQQALGQGPEFLTYFNYEAQPDKSGLPSDRFSAERPEGSISTLTIQRTEQRDSAMYRCASSLGSSSGNTIYFGEGSWLTVV.

The chain is built from TRBV16 and TRBJ1-3; D gene uncertain. Germline CDR1 KGHSY, CDR2 FQNENV. The CDR3 length is 12 residues. V lost 4 bases, J lost 8 bases, and 9 bases lay in between. In DNA, the CDR3 is TGTGCCAGCAGCCCGACCTGGGACACCATATATTTT. Encoded protein: CASSPTWDTIYF. Supplemented by reference TRBV16 and TRBJ1-3, the full variable domain reads GEEVAQTPKHLVRGEGQKAKLYCAPIKGHSYVFWYQQVLKNEFKFLISFQNENVFDETGMPKERFSAKCLPNSPCSLEIQATKLEDSAVYFCASSPTWDTIYFGEGSWLTVV.

The chain links TRBV11-3 to TRBJ2-1, with TRBD1 identical over 7 bases. J was trimmed by 5 bases and V by 5 bases; bases with no gene match: 6. This CDR3 has 14 amino acids. Looked up from germline, CDR1 is SGHNT and CDR2 is YENEEA. CDR3: CASSGRDSNNEQFF. The DNA of the CDR3 is TGTGCCAGCAGCGGCCGGGACAGCAACAATGAGCAGTTCTTC.